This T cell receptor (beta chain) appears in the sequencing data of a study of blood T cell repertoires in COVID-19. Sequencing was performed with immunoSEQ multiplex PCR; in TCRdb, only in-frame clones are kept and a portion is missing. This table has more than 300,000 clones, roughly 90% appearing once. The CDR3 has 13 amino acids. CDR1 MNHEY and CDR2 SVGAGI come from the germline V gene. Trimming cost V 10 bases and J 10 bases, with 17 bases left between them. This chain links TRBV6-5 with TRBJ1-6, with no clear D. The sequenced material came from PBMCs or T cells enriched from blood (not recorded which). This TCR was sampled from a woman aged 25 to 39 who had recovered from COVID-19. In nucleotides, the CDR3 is TGTGCCATCCTCCCCCAGGCAGAGTCACCCCTCCACTTT. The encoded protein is CAILPQAESPLHF.